This T cell receptor beta chain was captured in a study of cytomegalovirus exposure and HLA in healthy donors (dated by TCRdb to about 2017). Regarding the study in general: According to an earlier analysis of 587 of the donors, 150 million to 200 million T cells yielded some 120 million unique TCR beta sequences and about 300 Gb of sequence data. An early release that covered fewer than 800 HLA-typed donors contained around 300 gigabases of sequencing data and around 85 million unique TCR sequences. Of the approximately 400 genotyped donors, 75% to 85% were placed in the genetic ancestry cluster associated with self-reported Caucasian donors. The study was designed to test whether signatures of past pathogen exposure could be identified by cataloging public T cell receptors. The T cell repertoires of under 750 subjects were profiled by immunosequencing and related to cytomegalovirus serostatus. In addition to the first cohort of hundreds of subjects, a separate validation cohort of 120 different subjects was used. To predict cytomegalovirus infection status, the study combined high-throughput TCR immunosequencing, statistical association of individual TCRs with disease status, and machine learning. A later analysis re-examined previously published TCR beta repertoires from hundreds of donors and added high-resolution HLA genotyping to investigate patterns of TCR occurrence. In the later analysis, no new phenotypic data were used to find candidate immune exposures; instead, reliance was placed on TCR beta sequences and their occurrence across donors. An earlier analysis of approximately 630 of the donors applied high-throughput TCR beta sequencing to assess whether each TCR beta V gene segment acted as functional or pseudogenic. Donor age, sex, ethnicity and CMV serostatus were compiled together with the repertoire data. In a later genetic analysis, genome-wide SNP genotypes for about three fifths of the 666 donors were used, and that subset was treated as a discovery cohort. All discovery cohort repertoires had been generated using a single sequencing platform. Class I and class II HLA loci were covered by the typing at four-digit resolution. Typing coverage differed by locus: A, B, C, DRB1 and DQB1 were typed in roughly 620-640 donors, DQA1 in 522, DPA1 in some 570, and DPB1 in 472. Because of strong linkage in the cohort, roughly 5 DR-DQ haplotypes were treated as single units for association and clustering. Among some 400 genotyped donors of the cohort, an average of around 240,000 unique TCR beta nucleotide sequences were sequenced per donor, around 18% of them non-productive.

Library creation used the immunoSEQ multiplex PCR assay. The multiplex PCR relied on a mix of 60 forward primers for TCR Vbeta segments and 13 reverse primers for TCR Jbeta segments. Amplification of the CDR3 region of rearranged TCR beta genes was performed with a multiplex PCR assay on genomic DNA. On the Illumina HiSeq System, the amplified TCR beta libraries were sequenced as 87-base-pair reads. The study's processing was this. A later analysis tallied 75 million to 95 million unique TCR beta chains across the 610 or so repertoires, and 10 million to 11 million of those chains were shared by two or more donors. A nearest-neighbor algorithm error-corrected the raw reads and collapsed the reads into unique sequences, merging closely related sequences to remove PCR and sequencing errors. To assign V, D and J gene segments, CDR3 sequences were aligned to IMGT reference sequences. For a sequence to be retained, a match of at least six nucleotides to both a V gene segment and a J gene segment was required. A rearrangement was called productive if the CDR3 had no stop codons and remained in frame with V and J, and every other rearrangement was called non-productive. CDR3 was defined according to IMGT convention as the region running from the second conserved V-encoded cysteine to the conserved J-encoded phenylalanine. In an earlier analysis of more than 550 of the donors, sequences lacking an unambiguous match to a single V gene segment were excluded. An earlier analysis of a few hundred of the donors called V segments functional above 56.7% productive rearrangements and segregating when the between-donor standard deviation exceeded 5%. A statistical classification framework was developed to diagnose cytomegalovirus status using the catalog of TCR beta chain sequences. V and J gene assignment, in a later analysis, came from comparing TCR nucleotide sequences with IMGT/GENE-DB human TR gene sequences. The TCRdist pipeline was used in a later analysis to assign CDR3 sequences and most-parsimonious VDJ recombination scenarios. In a later analysis, every TCR beta chain was defined by the combination of its CDR3 amino acid sequence and its V-gene family, and reads without a unique V-gene family were dropped. To address suspected cross-contamination and a sequencing artifact, a later analysis removed 592 highly shared, low-generation-probability nucleotide sequences. In a later analysis, a clonal expansion index for each public chain was calculated from normalized within-repertoire ranks of inferred template counts. A later analysis computed generation probabilities with a VDJ recombination model fitted to out-of-frame rearrangements, and checked the results against IGoR. Hypergeometric tests were used in a later analysis to score TCR-TCR, TCR-HLA and TCR-CMV co-occurrence, with a repertoire-size bias correction applied to the TCR pairs. In a later analysis, false discovery rates were estimated by permuting HLA or CMV assignments 20 times. A later analysis grouped co-occurring TCRs with DBSCAN, adding TCRdist sequence similarity when clustering within HLA-allele-positive subsets. Repertoires with fewer than 30,000 or more than 120,000 public chains, plus five repertoires with anomalous nucleotide sharing, were excluded from co-occurrence clustering. The source is immuneACCESS, and TCRdb retained only in-frame sequences with V and J called. Part of the clones is not carried over; for the studies checked, unresolved V genes explain less than half of this, and the remainder is unexplained. V, J and clone size derive from that table, while D and trimming were established from the DNA sequence. This sample has 100,000 to 150,000 clones in its table, and around 82% of those were observed once. The ten largest clones take up 1% to 1.5% of the sample.

The cohort was made up of 500 to 800 healthy bone marrow donors. All cohort members were sampled while nominally healthy, although unrecorded immune exposures were likely present. The donor was CMV seronegative and was included in the group of 352 seronegative cohort members. Each donor provided a peripheral blood sample, and peripheral blood mononuclear cells were used for TCR beta sequencing. The Qiagen DNeasy Blood Extraction Kit was used to extract genomic DNA from the blood cell samples. Trimming leaves V shorter by 6 bases and J shorter by 4 bases, with the junction holding 10 bases beyond the gene matches. The CDR3 covers 15 residues, taking in both the cysteine and the phenylalanine. This entry keeps only the CDR3 DNA: 45 bases, framed from base 1. As encoded in the germline V gene, CDR1 is MDHEN while CDR2 is SYDVKM. Notes on this clone: Its specific antigen is unknown. Qualities for individual bases were not recorded, and no much larger clone is one base off.

Points the paper makes about the study in general: In a later analysis, several top co-occurrence clusters were reported to appear linked to parvovirus B19, influenza, CMV and Epstein-Barr virus. In this cohort, only TCR beta chains were sequenced, and detectable features were limited by the absence of alpha or paired-chain data. The earlier analysis of about 600 of the donors excluded 15 to 20 rarely observed V segments, including chromosome 9 orphons, because counts were too low. Compared with the roughly 720-donor mean, donors in an Asian-associated ancestry cluster had fewer N-insertions in productive TCRs, according to a later genetic analysis. In a later analysis, TCR association rates were found to vary across HLA loci, with the most associated TCRs seen for DRB1 alleles and the fewest for HLA-C alleles. It was suggested by the authors that the approach could potentially be generalized to other disease states and immunological phenotypes. A later analysis associated around 16,000 TCR beta sequences with specific HLA alleles at a false discovery rate of 0.05. CMV serostatus was the only immune exposure information available for the cohort. Across donors, most TCR sequences were observed very rarely, whereas some public TCRs were present in many individuals. Roughly uniform sequencing depth across donors was assumed in presence/absence analyses, although this assumption may not hold. Correlated functional status among segregating V segments might be attributable to linkage disequilibrium, but an unknown experimental factor could not be ruled out. Assigning TCR associations to individual alleles was difficult when HLA alleles, especially DR and DQ, strongly co-occurred. Some IMGT-functional V segments, including TRBV6-2 and TRBV6-3, could not be told apart with the 87-base-pair reads, so those segments were excluded. A later analysis found that most CMV-associated TCR beta chains appeared HLA-restricted, with HLA associations seemingly driven largely by CMV exposure. A further reported finding was that TCR beta sequences accurately predicted the HLA-A and HLA-B alleles for most subjects in the first cohort. Cytomegalovirus status was reported to be diagnosed by the classifier with high specificity and sensitivity in both the original and validation cohorts. A later genetic analysis associated a missense DCLRE1C variant with V-gene and J-gene trimming of TCR beta chains, and an independent cohort replicated the association. A cluster of highly shared sequence variants was judged likely to be a technical artifact of the sequencing pipeline. A few of the identified cytomegalovirus-associated TCR beta chains were confirmed in vitro to be specific for cytomegalovirus antigens. Compared with equally common non-associated chains, HLA-associated TCR beta chains in a later analysis were more clonally expanded and had lower generation probabilities. Because some donors lacked HLA typing at each locus, the association tests relied only on the typed subset. In the study, around 160 TCR beta chains were listed as associated with cytomegalovirus. An earlier analysis of some 560 of the donors showed that most TCR beta V segments appeared in productive rearrangements either about 87% or about 30% of the time, which broadly matched IMGT annotations.

The sequence was collected from a female donor in good health and CMV-seronegative. Sequenced input: PBMCs. This chain joins TRBV28 to TRBJ1-1, and 8 junction bases match TRBD1. The CDR3 region has the sequence CASSLDRVRSTEAFF. The nucleotide sequence is given as TGTGCCAGCAGCCTGGACAGGGTCCGGAGCACTGAAGCTTTCTTT. Extended through the reference TRBV28 and TRBJ1-1 proteins, this CDR3 yields the full variable domain: DVKVTQSSRYLVKRTGEKVFLECVQDMDHENMFWYRQDPGLGLRLIYFSYDVKMKEKGDIPEGYSVSREKKERFSLILESASTNQTSMYLCASSLDRVRSTEAFFGQGTRLTVV.